A single sample gave rise to the 21 T cell receptor beta chains below, sequenced in a study of blood T cell repertoires in COVID-19 (dated by TCRdb to the early 2020s). The library was obtained by the immunoSEQ multiplex PCR assay. Held by TCRdb, this immuneACCESS table contains in-frame sequences only and omits some clones. Under half of the omission traces to an unresolved V gene where checked; the cause of the rest is unknown. In all, the sample holds approximately 130,000 clones, and roughly 71% of those were seen once. Around 20% of the sample rests with the top ten. The sequenced sample was peripheral blood. All receptors derive from an elderly man with acute or convalescent COVID-19.

The chain uses TRBV10-3 and TRBJ2-3; tentatively, D is TRBD2 (5 bases). The V gene's germline CDR1 is ENHRY and CDR2 SYGVKD. V lost 3 bases, J lost 3 bases, and 10 bases lay in between. The length of the CDR3 is 14 residues. CDR3 amino acids: CAISDGGFTDTQYF. The CDR3 nucleotides are TGTGCCATCAGTGATGGAGGATTTACAGATACGCAGTATTTT.

The CDR3 sequence: CSASGTLYEQYF. The CDR3 DNA is TGCAGTGCTAGTGGGACACTCTACGAGCAGTACTTC. The rearrangement links TRBV20-1 to TRBJ2-7, with D possibly TRBD1 on 6 matching bases. V was pared by 3 bases and J by 3 bases, with 9 bases between. The CDR3 runs to 12 residues. Germline CDR1 and CDR2: DFQATT and SNEGSKA (reference sequence).

The J gene is TRBJ1-2, the V gene TRBV19; weak D call: TRBD1 (6 bases). CDR3 length: 14 amino acids. Germline V CDR1 and CDR2: LNHDA, SQIVND (reference sequence). Trimming left V 3 bases short and J 5 bases short, with 13 bases between. The CDR3 DNA is TGTGCCAGTAGTATTTCTGGGGGCGTTTATGGCTACACCTTC. Protein: CASSISGGVYGYTF.

This clone was found once. V and J are TRBV6-2 or TRBV6-3 and TRBJ2-7; D is uncertain. Trimming shortened V by 2 bases and J by 4 bases, and 3 bases separated the two germline ends. The CDR3 totals 11 residues. The V gene's germline CDR1 is MNHEY and CDR2 SVGEGT. Here the CDR3 reads CASSYVYEQYF. The CDR3 DNA sequence: TGTGCCAGCAGTTACGTATACGAGCAGTACTTC.

This chain connects TRBV28 to TRBJ2-5; D is perhaps TRBD2 (6 bases). CDR1 and CDR2 (germline): MDHEN, SYDVKM. This CDR3 contains 17 residues. Trimming removed 2 bases from V and 2 bases from J, with 18 bases in between. The CDR3 loop reads CASSLGGTGVTQETQYF. The CDR3 bases are TGTGCCAGCAGTTTAGGGGGGACCGGGGTGACACAAGAGACCCAGTACTTC.

This chain uses TRBV3-1 (or the pseudogene TRBV3-2) with TRBJ2-1; 12 nucleotides agree with TRBD2. From germline, CDR1 is LGHDT and CDR2 YNNKEL (reference sequence). J gave up 6 bases and V 5 bases, and 2 bases lay outside the gene matches. The CDR3 has 14 amino acids. The chain's CDR3 is CASSWTSGVNEQFF. In DNA form, the CDR3 reads TGTGCCAGCAGCTGGACTAGCGGGGTCAATGAGCAGTTCTTC.

The V gene is TRBV5-6, the J gene TRBJ1-1; TRBD1 matches 8 bases. The CDR3 sequence is 14 residues long. The trim removed 5 bases at V and 3 bases at J, leaving 6 bases unmatched. CDR1 is SGHDT and CDR2 is YYEEEE in the germline V gene. DNA for the CDR3: TGTGCCAGCAGAAGACAGGGGCGGGACACTGAAGCTTTCTTT. Translation gives CASRRQGRDTEAFF.

The V gene is TRBV5-4, the J gene TRBJ2-7; 10 bases map to TRBD1. This CDR3 is 15 amino acids long. The germline V gene has CDR1 SGHNT and CDR2 YYREEE (reference sequence). J was trimmed by 7 bases and V by 4 bases; bases with no gene match: 11. This CDR3 is CASSLWTGGVREQYF. The CDR3 bases are TGTGCCAGCAGCCTATGGACAGGGGGGGTTCGGGAGCAGTACTTC.

This chain links TRBV18 with TRBJ2-2; no clear D gene. V was clipped by 3 bases and J by 0 bases, with 14 bases between them. CDR1 and CDR2 from the germline V gene are KGHSH and LQKENI. The CDR3 contains 17 residues. DNA for the CDR3: TGTGCCAGCTCACCCGGATTGGGCCTCGCGAACACCGGGGAGCTGTTTTTT. This sequence encodes CASSPGLGLANTGELFF. The full variable domain, its missing parts supplied by reference TRBV18 and TRBJ2-2, is NAGVMQNPRHLVRRRGQEARLRCSPMKGHSHVYWYRQLPEEGLKFMVYLQKENIIDESGMPKERFSAEFPKEGPSILRIQQVVRGDSAAYFCASSPGLGLANTGELFFGEGSRLTVL.

V is TRBV7-9 and J is TRBJ2-7; TRBD2 agrees at 10 bases. Germline CDR1 is SEHNR and CDR2 is FQNEAQ (reference sequence). The length of the CDR3 is 14 residues. V trimming: 5 bases; J trimming: 5 bases; junction bases outside the gene matches: 6. The CDR3 DNA follows: TGTGCCAGCAGCCCTCGACTAGCGGGCCACGAGCAGTACTTC. It yields the protein CASSPRLAGHEQYF.

The V call is TRBV4-3, the J call TRBJ1-3; possible D gene TRBD1, 6 bases. Germline-derived CDR1 and CDR2 are LGHNA and YSLEER. Trimming shortened V by 0 bases and J by 4 bases, and 16 bases separated the two germline ends. The CDR3 is made up of 17 amino acids. Written as DNA, the CDR3 is TGCGCCAGCAGCCAAGATCGTGGGGGCACGTGGGGAAACACCATATATTTT. Protein: CASSQDRGGTWGNTIYF.

This clone occurred once. The chain is built from TRBV7-9 and TRBJ2-7, with TRBD1 as a possible D gene (6 bases). The CDR3 runs to 13 residues. V was pared by 11 bases and J by 0 bases, with 14 bases between. From germline, CDR1 is SEHNR and CDR2 FQNEAQ (reference sequence). CDR3 coding DNA: TGTGCCGGGACACGGGGACACTCCTACGAGCAGTACTTC. Translated, it gives CAGTRGHSYEQYF.

As DNA, the CDR3 is TGTGCCAGCAGCCCCGACAGGAATGAAAAACTGTTTTTT. Translation gives CASSPDRNEKLFF. V gene TRBV11-2 combines with J gene TRBJ1-4, with D perhaps matching TRBD1 (6 bases). Germline loops: CDR1 SGHAT, CDR2 FQNNGV. Trimming stripped 5 bases from V and 5 bases from J, with 9 bases between. The CDR3 is 13 residues long.

V gene TRBV6-2 or TRBV6-3 combines with J gene TRBJ1-1; D possibly corresponds to TRBD1 (6 bases). Trimming left V 1 base short and J 5 bases short, with 14 bases between. The CDR3 consists of 15 residues. Germline V gene lookup returns CDR1 MNHEY and CDR2 SVGEGT. The CDR3 nucleotides are TGTGCCAGCAGTTACTTACCCCACAGGGTTACTGAAGCTTTCTTT. Translation gives CASSYLPHRVTEAFF.

This sequence joins TRBV29-1 and TRBJ2-3; 15 positions match TRBD2. The length of the CDR3 is 15 residues. The germline V gene encodes CDR1 SQVTM and CDR2 ANQGSEA. Trimming removed 6 bases from V and 6 bases from J; junction bases left unmatched: 7. For the CDR3, the DNA is TGCAGCGTAGGACTAGCGGGGGGGTCTTCGGATACGCAGTATTTT. Translation gives CSVGLAGGSSDTQYF.

This clone has only a few counts. J is TRBJ2-5 and V is TRBV4-1; D not resolved. V shed 0 bases and J shed 9 bases, with 11 bases lying between them. Germline lookup yields CDR1 MGHRA and CDR2 YSYEKL. The CDR3 is made up of 13 amino acids. CDR3 bases: TGCGCCAGCAGCCAAGATGGAAGGAGATCCCAGTACTTC. Amino acids: CASSQDGRRSQYF.

The J gene is TRBJ1-1, the V gene TRBV3-1 (or the pseudogene TRBV3-2); 9 positions agree with TRBD1. The CDR3 contains 13 residues. Germline CDR1 and CDR2: LGHDT and YNNKEL (reference sequence). The V and J ends lost 4 bases and 3 bases, in that order; junction bases with no gene match: 0. The CDR3: CASSRTGDTEAFF. The CDR3 coding sequence is TGTGCCAGCAGCCGGACAGGGGACACTGAAGCTTTCTTT.

The chain recombines TRBV19 with TRBJ2-7; D is perhaps TRBD2 (5 bases). The CDR3 contains 14 residues. Germline assignment: CDR1 LNHDA and CDR2 SQIVND (reference sequence). V shed 6 bases and J shed 0 bases, with 12 bases lying between them. The CDR3 nucleotides are TGTGCCAGTAGGAGAACCGGGGACTCCTACGAGCAGTACTTC. It yields the protein CASRRTGDSYEQYF.

The chain combines TRBV25-1 with TRBJ1-1; D call uncertain. Trimming left V 5 bases short and J 7 bases short, with 8 bases between. The CDR3 has 11 residues. CDR1 and CDR2 (germline): MGHDK, SYGVNS. The CDR3 spells CASSPGGEAFF. The CDR3 DNA follows: TGTGCCAGCAGTCCCGGAGGTGAAGCTTTCTTT.

This sequence joins TRBV27 and TRBJ1-1, with TRBD1 identical over 8 bases. Germline CDR1 is MNHEY and CDR2 is SMNVEV (reference sequence). Losses at the gene ends were 6 bases for V and 1 base for J; bases not matched to a gene: 4. The CDR3 consists of 14 residues. The chain's CDR3 is CASSEDRENTEAFF. CDR3 nucleotide sequence: TGTGCCAGCAGCGAGGACAGGGAGAACACTGAAGCTTTCTTT.

This clone was detected a few times. The chain is built from TRBV7-2 and TRBJ2-1; tentative D call: TRBD1 (6 bases). The V and J ends lost 3 bases and 0 bases respectively, with 9 bases between them. The CDR3 covers 15 residues. The germline CDR1 and CDR2 sequences are SGHTA and FQGNSA. CDR3 sequence (DNA): TGTGCCAGCAGCTTGGGGGCACGCTCCTACAATGAGCAGTTCTTC. Translation: CASSLGARSYNEQFF.